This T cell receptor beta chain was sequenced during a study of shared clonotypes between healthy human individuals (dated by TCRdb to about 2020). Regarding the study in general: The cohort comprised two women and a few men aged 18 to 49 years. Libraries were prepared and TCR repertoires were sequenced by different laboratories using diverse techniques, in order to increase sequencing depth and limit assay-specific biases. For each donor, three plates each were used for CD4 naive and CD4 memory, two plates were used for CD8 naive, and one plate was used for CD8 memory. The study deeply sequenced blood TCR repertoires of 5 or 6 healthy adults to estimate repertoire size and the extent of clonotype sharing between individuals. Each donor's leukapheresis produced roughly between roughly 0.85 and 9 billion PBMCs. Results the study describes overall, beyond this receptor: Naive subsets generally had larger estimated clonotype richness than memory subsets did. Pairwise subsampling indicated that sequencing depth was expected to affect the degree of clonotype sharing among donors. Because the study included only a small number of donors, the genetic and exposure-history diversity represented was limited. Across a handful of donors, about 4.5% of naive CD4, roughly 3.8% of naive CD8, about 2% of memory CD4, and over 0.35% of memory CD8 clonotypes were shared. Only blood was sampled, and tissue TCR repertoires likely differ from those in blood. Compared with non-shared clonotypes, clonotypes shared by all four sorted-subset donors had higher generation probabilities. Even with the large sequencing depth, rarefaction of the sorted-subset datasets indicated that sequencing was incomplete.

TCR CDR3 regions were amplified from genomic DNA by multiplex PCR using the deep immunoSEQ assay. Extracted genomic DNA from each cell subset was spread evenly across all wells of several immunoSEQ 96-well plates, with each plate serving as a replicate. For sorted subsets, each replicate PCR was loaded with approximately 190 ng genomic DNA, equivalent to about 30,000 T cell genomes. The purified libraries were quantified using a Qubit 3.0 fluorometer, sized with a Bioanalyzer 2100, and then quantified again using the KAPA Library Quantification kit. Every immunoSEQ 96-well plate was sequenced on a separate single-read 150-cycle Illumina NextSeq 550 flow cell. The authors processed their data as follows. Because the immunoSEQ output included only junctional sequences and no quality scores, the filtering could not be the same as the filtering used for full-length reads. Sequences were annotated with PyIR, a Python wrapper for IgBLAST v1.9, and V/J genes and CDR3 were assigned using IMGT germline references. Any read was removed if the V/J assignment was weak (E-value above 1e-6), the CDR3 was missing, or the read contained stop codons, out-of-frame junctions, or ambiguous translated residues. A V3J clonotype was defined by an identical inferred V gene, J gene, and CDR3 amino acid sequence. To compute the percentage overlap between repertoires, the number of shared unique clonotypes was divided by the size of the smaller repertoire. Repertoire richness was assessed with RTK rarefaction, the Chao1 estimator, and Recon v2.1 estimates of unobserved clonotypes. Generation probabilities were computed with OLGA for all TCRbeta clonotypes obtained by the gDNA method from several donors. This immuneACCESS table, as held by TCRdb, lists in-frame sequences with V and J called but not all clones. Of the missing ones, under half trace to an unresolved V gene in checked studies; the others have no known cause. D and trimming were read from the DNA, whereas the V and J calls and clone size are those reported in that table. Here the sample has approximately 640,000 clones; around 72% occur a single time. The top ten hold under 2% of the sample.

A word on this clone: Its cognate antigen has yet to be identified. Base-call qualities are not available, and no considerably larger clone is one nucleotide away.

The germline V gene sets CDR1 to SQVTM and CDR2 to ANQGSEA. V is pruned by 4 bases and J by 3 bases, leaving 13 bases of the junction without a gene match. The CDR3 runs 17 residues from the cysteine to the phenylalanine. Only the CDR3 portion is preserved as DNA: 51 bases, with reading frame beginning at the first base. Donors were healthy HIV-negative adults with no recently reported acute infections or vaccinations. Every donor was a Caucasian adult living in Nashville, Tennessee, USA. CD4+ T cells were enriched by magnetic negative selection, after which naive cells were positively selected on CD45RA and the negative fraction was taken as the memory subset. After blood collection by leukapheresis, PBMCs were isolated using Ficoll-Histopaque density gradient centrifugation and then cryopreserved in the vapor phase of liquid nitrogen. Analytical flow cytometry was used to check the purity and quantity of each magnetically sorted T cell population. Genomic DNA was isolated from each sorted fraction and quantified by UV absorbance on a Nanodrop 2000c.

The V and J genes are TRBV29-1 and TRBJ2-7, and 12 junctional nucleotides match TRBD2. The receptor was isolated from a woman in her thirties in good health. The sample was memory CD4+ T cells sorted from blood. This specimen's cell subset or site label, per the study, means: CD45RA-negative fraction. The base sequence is TGCAGCGTTGCCCTGATCACTAGCGGGAGGCCTTACTACGAGCAGTACTTC. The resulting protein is CSVALITSGRPYYEQYF.